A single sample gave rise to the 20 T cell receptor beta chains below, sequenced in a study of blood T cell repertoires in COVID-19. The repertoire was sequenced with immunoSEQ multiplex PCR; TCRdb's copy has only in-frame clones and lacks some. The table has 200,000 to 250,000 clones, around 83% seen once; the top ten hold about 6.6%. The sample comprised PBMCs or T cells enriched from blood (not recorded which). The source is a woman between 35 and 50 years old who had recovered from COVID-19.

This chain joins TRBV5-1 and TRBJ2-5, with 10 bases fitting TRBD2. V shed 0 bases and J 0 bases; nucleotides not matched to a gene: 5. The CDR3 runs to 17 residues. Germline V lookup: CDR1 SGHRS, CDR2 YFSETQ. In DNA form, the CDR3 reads TGCGCCAGCAGCTTGGGACTAGCGGGTTTGTACCAAGAGACCCAGTACTTC. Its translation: CASSLGLAGLYQETQYF.

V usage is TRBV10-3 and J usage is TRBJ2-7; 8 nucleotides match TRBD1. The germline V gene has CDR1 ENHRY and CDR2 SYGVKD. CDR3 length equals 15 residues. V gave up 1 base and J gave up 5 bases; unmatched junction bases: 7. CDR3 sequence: CAISELTGVGHEQYF. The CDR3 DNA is TGTGCCATCAGTGAGTTGACAGGGGTAGGCCACGAGCAGTACTTC.

CDR3 in DNA: TGCAGTGCTAGTGTGTCGGGGGGGGGCACAGATACGCAGTATTTT. Its translation: CSASVSGGGTDTQYF. The V gene is TRBV20-1, the J gene TRBJ2-3, with 8 nucleotides matching TRBD2. Germline loops: CDR1 DFQATT, CDR2 SNEGSKA (reference sequence). J gave up 1 base and V 3 bases, and 6 bases lay outside the gene matches. This CDR3 has 15 amino acids.

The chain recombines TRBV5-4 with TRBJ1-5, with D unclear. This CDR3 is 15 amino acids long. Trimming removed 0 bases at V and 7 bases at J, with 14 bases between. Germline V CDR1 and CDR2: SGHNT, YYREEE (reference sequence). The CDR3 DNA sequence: TGTGCCAGCAGCTTGGACGGGTCAAGAGGGCAGCCCCAGCATTTT. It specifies CASSLDGSRGQPQHF.

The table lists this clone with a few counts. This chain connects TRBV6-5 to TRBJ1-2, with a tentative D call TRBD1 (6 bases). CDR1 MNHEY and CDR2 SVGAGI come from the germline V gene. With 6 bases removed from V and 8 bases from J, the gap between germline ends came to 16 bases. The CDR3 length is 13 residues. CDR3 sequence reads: CASREDSTRGYTF. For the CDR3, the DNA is TGTGCCAGCAGGGAGGACAGCACAAGAGGCTACACCTTC.

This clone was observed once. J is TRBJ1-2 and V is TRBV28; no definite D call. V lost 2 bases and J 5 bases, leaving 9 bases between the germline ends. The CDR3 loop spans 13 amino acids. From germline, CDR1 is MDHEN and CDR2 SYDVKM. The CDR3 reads CASSLTASYGYTF. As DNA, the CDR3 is TGTGCCAGCAGTTTAACAGCAAGTTATGGCTACACCTTC.

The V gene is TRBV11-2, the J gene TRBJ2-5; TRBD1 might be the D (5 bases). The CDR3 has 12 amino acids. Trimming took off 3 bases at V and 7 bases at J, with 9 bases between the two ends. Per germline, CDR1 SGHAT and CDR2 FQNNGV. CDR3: CASSFGQGTQYF. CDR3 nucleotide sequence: TGTGCCAGCAGCTTTGGGCAGGGGACCCAGTACTTC.

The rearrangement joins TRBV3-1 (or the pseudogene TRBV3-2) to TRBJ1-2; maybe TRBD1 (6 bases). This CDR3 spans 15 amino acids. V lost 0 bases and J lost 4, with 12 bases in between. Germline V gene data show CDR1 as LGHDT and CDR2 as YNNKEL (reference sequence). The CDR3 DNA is TGTGCCAGCAGCCAAGATCGGACAGTTCCCTATGGCTACACCTTC. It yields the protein CASSQDRTVPYGYTF.

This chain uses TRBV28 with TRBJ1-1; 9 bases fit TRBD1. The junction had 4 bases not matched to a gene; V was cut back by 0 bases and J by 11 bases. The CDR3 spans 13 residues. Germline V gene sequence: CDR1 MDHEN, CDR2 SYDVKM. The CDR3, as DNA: TGTGCCAGCAGTTTATGGTGGACAGGGGAGGCTTTCTTT. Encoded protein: CASSLWWTGEAFF.

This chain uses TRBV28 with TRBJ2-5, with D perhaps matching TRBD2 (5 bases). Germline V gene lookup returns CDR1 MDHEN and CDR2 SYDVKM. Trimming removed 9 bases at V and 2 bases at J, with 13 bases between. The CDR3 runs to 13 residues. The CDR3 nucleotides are TGTGCCAGGCGGACTCGCCCACAAGAGACCCAGTACTTC. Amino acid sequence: CARRTRPQETQYF.

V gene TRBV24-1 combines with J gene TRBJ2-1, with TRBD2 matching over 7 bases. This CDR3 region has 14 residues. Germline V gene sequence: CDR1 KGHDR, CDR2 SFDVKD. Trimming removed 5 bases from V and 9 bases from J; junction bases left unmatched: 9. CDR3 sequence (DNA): TGTGCCACCAGTGGCCGCGGGAGAGATGGTGAGCAGTTCTTC. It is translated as CATSGRGRDGEQFF.

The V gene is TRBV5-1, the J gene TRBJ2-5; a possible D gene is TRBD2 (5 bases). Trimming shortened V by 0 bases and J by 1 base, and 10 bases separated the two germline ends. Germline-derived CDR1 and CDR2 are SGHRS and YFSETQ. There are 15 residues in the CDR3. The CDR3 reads CASSLAQAGQETQYF. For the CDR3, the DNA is TGCGCCAGCAGCTTGGCCCAGGCGGGCCAAGAGACCCAGTACTTC.

CDR3 residues: CASSSGTGALNTGELFF. DNA for the CDR3: TGTGCCAGCAGCTCCGGGACAGGGGCCTTGAACACCGGGGAGCTGTTTTTT. This chain links TRBV7-2 with TRBJ2-2; 10 nucleotides line up with TRBD1. The CDR3 covers 17 residues. From germline, CDR1 is SGHTA and CDR2 FQGNSA. The V and J ends lost 4 bases and 1 base, in that order; junction bases with no gene match: 6.

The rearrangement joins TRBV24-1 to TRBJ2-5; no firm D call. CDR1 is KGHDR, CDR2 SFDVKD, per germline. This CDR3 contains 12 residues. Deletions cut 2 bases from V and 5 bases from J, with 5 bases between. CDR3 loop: CATSDSEETQYF. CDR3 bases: TGTGCCACCAGTGATTCTGAGGAGACCCAGTACTTC.

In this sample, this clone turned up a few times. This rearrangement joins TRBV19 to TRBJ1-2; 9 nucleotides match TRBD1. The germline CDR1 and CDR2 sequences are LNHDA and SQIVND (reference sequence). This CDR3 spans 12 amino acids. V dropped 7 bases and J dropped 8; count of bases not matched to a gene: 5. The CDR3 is CASTGTGKGYTF. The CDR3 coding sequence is TGTGCCAGTACCGGGACAGGGAAGGGCTACACCTTC.

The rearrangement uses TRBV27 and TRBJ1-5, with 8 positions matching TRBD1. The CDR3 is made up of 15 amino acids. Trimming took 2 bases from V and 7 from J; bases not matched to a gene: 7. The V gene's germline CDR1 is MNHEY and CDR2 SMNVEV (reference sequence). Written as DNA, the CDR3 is TGTGCCAGCAGTTTAGGATCAGGGGGCGGACAGCCCCAGCATTTT. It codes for CASSLGSGGGQPQHF.

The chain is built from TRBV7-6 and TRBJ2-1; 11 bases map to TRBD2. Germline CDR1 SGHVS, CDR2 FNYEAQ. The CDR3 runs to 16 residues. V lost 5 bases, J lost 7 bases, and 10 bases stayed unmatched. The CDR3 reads CASSPLLAGGRNEQFF. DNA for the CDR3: TGTGCCAGCAGCCCCCTCCTAGCGGGAGGAAGGAATGAGCAGTTCTTC.

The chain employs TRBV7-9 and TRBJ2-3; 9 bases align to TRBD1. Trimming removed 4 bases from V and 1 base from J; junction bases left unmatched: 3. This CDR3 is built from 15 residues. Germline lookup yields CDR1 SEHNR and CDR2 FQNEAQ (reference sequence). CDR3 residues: CASSSDRGGTDTQYF. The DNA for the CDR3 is TGTGCCAGCAGCTCTGACAGGGGGGGCACAGATACGCAGTATTTT.

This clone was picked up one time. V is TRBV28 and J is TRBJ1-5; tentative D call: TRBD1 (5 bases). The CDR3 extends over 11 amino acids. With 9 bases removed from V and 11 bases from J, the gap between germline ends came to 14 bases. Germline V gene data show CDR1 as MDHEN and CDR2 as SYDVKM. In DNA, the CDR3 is TGTGCCAGTAGACAGAGCTGGGCCCAGCATTTT. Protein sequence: CASRQSWAQHF.

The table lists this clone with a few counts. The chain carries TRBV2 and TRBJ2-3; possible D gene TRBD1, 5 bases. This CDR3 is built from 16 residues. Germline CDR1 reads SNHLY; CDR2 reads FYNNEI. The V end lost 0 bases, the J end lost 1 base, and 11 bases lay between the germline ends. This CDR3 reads CASSEAQGSGTDTQYF. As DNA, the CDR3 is TGTGCCAGCAGTGAAGCGCAGGGCTCCGGCACAGATACGCAGTATTTT.